The T cell receptor beta chain described here comes from a study of blood T cell repertoires in COVID-19. The overall study: PBMCs, B-cell-depleted T cells, or T cells provided the cDNA or gDNA that made up the material.

The CDR3 sequence is 15 residues long. The germline CDR1 and CDR2 sequences are MNHEY and SVGAGI. Trimming cost V 5 bases and J 1 base; bases outside gene matches: 5. Enrolled through a virtual design, the participants were between 18 and 89 years of age and came from around 25 US areas. Recovered participants had two consecutive negative NP/OP PCR tests, healthcare professional clearance, or symptom resolution. Profiled with immunoSEQ multiplex PCR; TCRdb holds only in-frame clones, not every one. The table records under 200,000 clones, around nine tenths of them present only once. The chain employs TRBV6-5 and TRBJ2-3, with 8 positions matching TRBD1. This TCR came from a woman aged 18-29 years who had recovered from COVID-19. Specimen: PBMCs or T cells enriched from blood (not recorded which). The CDR3 reads CASSLRGRGTDTQYF. CDR3 in DNA: TGTGCCAGCAGTCTCAGGGGGCGCGGCACAGATACGCAGTATTTT.